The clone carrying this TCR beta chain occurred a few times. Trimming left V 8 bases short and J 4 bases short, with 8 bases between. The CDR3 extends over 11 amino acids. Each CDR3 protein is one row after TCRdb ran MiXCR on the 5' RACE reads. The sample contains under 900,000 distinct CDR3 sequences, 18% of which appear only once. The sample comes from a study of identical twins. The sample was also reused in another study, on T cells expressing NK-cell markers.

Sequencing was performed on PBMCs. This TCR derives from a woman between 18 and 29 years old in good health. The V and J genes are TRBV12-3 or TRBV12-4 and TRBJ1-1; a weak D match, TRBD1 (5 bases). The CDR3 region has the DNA TGTGCCAGCTGTGGGGGCACTGAAGCTTTCTTT. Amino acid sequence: CASCGGTEAFF.